This is a list of T cell receptor beta chains from one sample in a study of shared clonotypes between healthy human individuals. Data came from immunoSEQ multiplex PCR; TCRdb stores just in-frame clones and leaves some out. This table has about 750,000 clones, around 92% appearing once. Material: naive CD8+ T cells sorted from blood. The receptors originated from a man younger than 45 in good health. Each CDR3 is given with its conserved first and last residue. A D gene is named only where the DNA matches it firmly. Only some rows state a clone size, as once, few, many or a class for expanded clones.

d_call,j_call,clone_size,v_call,cdr3_aa,cdr3_nt
TRBD2,TRBJ2-1,NA,TRBV7-6,CASSFTSGAYNEQFF,TGTGCCAGCAGCTTCACTAGCGGGGCCTACAATGAGCAGTTCTTC
NA,TRBJ1-2,NA,TRBV27,CASSFGVDYGYTF,TGTGCCAGCAGTTTTGGGGTTGACTATGGCTACACCTTC
NA,TRBJ2-6,NA,TRBV21-1,CASTHEQGLSYPGANVLTF,TGTGCCAGCACCCATGAGCAGGGACTATCATACCCGGGGGCCAACGTCCTGACTTTC
NA,TRBJ1-1,NA,TRBV19,CASSIERGRKGTEAFF,TGTGCCAGTAGTATAGAACGGGGCCGGAAGGGCACTGAAGCTTTCTTT
NA,TRBJ2-3,NA,TRBV15,CATSRRGDTQYF,TGTGCCACCAGCAGGAGGGGGGATACGCAGTATTTT
NA,TRBJ1-5,NA,TRBV11-1,CASGSGRRNQPQHF,TGTGCCAGCGGGTCTGGGAGGCGCAATCAGCCCCAGCATTTT
NA,TRBJ1-1,NA,TRBV7-9,CASSFTQGGNTEAFF,TGTGCCAGCAGCTTTACTCAAGGGGGGAACACTGAAGCTTTCTTT
NA,TRBJ2-7,NA,TRBV9,CASSVSGLAPYEQYF,TGTGCCAGCAGCGTTTCTGGGCTAGCACCCTACGAGCAGTACTTC
TRBD2,TRBJ2-6,NA,TRBV30,CAWAGGSGANVLTF,TGTGCCTGGGCGGGGGGCAGTGGGGCCAACGTCCTGACTTTC
NA,TRBJ2-1,NA,TRBV5-4,CASSLADEQFF,TGTGCCAGCAGCTTGGCTGATGAGCAGTTCTTC
NA,TRBJ2-5,NA,TRBV5-1,CASSPARGRSQETQYF,TGCGCCAGCAGCCCCGCGCGGGGACGTAGCCAAGAGACCCAGTACTTC
NA,TRBJ2-2,NA,TRBV28,CAASGNTGELFF,TGTGCCGCATCAGGGAACACCGGGGAGCTGTTTTTT
NA,TRBJ2-1,NA,TRBV9,CASSVGGGSGSSEQFF,TGTGCCAGCAGCGTAGGAGGTGGGAGTGGGTCTAGTGAGCAGTTCTTC
TRBD1,TRBJ2-1,NA,TRBV10-3,CAISITGQGSNEQFF,TGTGCCATCAGTATAACGGGACAGGGGTCTAATGAGCAGTTCTTC
NA,TRBJ2-7,NA,TRBV11-2,CASPFPPPSVRYEQYF,TGTGCCAGTCCCTTCCCCCCCCCTAGCGTGCGCTACGAGCAGTACTTC
NA,TRBJ2-7,NA,TRBV6-6,CASSYSRVSGSDEQYF,TGTGCCAGCAGTTACTCAAGGGTTAGCGGTAGTGACGAGCAGTACTTC
NA,TRBJ2-5,once,TRBV20-1,CSASHEETQYF,TGCAGTGCTAGCCATGAGGAGACCCAGTACTTC
NA,TRBJ2-3,NA,TRBV7-7,CASSLFSDTDTQYF,TGTGCCAGCAGCTTATTTTCAGACACAGATACGCAGTATTTT
TRBD1,TRBJ1-1,NA,TRBV9,CASSVVYGGTGITEAFF,TGTGCCAGCAGCGTAGTCTACGGCGGGACAGGGATCACTGAAGCTTTCTTT
NA,TRBJ1-5,NA,TRBV6-6,CASSYSHEGNQPQHF,TGTGCCAGCAGTTACTCCCATGAAGGAAATCAGCCCCAGCATTTT
TRBD2,TRBJ2-1,NA,TRBV6-5,CASSYSLAGAYNEQFF,TGTGCCAGCAGTTACTCACTAGCGGGGGCCTACAATGAGCAGTTCTTC
TRBD1,TRBJ1-4,NA,TRBV4-3,CASSPGQGAINEKLFF,TGCGCCAGCAGCCCGGGACAGGGGGCTATTAATGAAAAACTGTTTTTT
NA,TRBJ2-2,NA,TRBV27,CASSLAGPLTGELFF,TGTGCCAGCAGTTTAGCGGGACCGCTCACCGGGGAGCTGTTTTTT
TRBD2,TRBJ2-5,NA,TRBV10-3,CAISESWTSGETQYF,TGTGCCATCAGTGAGTCTTGGACTAGCGGGGAGACCCAGTACTTC
TRBD2,TRBJ2-7,NA,TRBV27,CASSLGIAGTYEQYF,TGTGCCAGCAGCCTCGGGATAGCGGGGACCTACGAGCAGTACTTC
TRBD1,TRBJ2-7,NA,TRBV7-9,CASSYRDRGLVEQYF,TGTGCCAGCAGCTACCGGGACAGGGGTCTAGTCGAGCAGTACTTC
NA,TRBJ2-3,NA,TRBV27,CASSYQHRTDTQYF,TGTGCCAGCAGTTACCAGCATCGGACAGATACGCAGTATTTT